The 13 T cell receptor beta chains reported below all come from one sample, sequenced in a study of tumor and adjacent non-tumor tissue in lung cancer. RNA was extracted from bulk tissue without any cell sorting. The normal lung tissue was taken more than 3 cm from the tumor edge. The library came from three nested PCR rounds adapted from ARM-PCR protocols. TCRdb passed the multiplex PCR reads through MiXCR, listing each CDR3 protein once. The sample has about 86,000 distinct CDR3 sequences, around three quarters seen once. The sequencing input was distant non-tumor lung tissue. These receptors originate from a woman between 45 and 60 years old with non-small cell lung cancer.

A note on this clonotype: The conserved final phenylalanine or tryptophan is absent from the CDR3, which likely points to a read error. The V and J genes are TRBV6-5 and TRBJ2-7; TRBD1 agrees at 9 bases. Germline values: CDR1 MNHEY, CDR2 SVGAGI. Unmatched junction bases numbered 16, after V lost 10 bases and J lost 3 bases. The CDR3 is made up of 16 amino acids. CDR3 in amino acids: CAIRPIRTGDFYEQYL. DNA for the CDR3: TGTGCCATCAGACCCATTAGGACAGGGGATTTCTACGAGCAGTACCTC.

This clonotype was found once. It may be a read error: a sequence one base away is much more abundant. This chain links TRBV19 with TRBJ1-1; D is ambiguous. The CDR3 contains 12 residues. Germline loops: CDR1 LNHDA, CDR2 SQIVND (reference sequence). The CDR3: CTSSIAPSGAFF. CDR3 DNA sequence: TGTACCAGTAGTATAGCCCCATCCGGAGCTTTCTTT.

This clonotype is labeled as medium-sized (0.01 to 0.1%). The rearrangement uses TRBV11-2 and TRBJ2-1; D is ambiguous. Germline values: CDR1 SGHAT, CDR2 FQNNGV. V lost 5 bases and J lost 5, with 10 bases in between. The CDR3 extends over 13 amino acids. The CDR3 DNA is TGTGCCAGCAGCCGGAGCAGGAACAATGAGCAGTTCTTC. It translates to CASSRSRNNEQFF.

In the case of this clonotype: A read error is possible here, since a much larger clone lies one base away. As the CDR3 is not closed by the conserved phenylalanine or tryptophan, this likely results from a read error. This chain connects TRBV11-2 to TRBJ2-7, with TRBD2 matching over 7 bases. The germline V gene encodes CDR1 SGHAT and CDR2 FQNNGV. The CDR3 runs to 15 residues. Germline trimming cut 0 bases from V and 3 bases from J; bases unmatched to any gene: 5. The CDR3 loop is CASSLDPSGYYEQYY. The DNA of the CDR3 is TGTGCCAGCAGCTTAGATCCTAGCGGCTACTACGAGCAGTACTAC.

In regard to this clonotype: The junction departs from germline at one end; a sequencing error may be responsible. The chain employs TRBV24-1 and TRBJ2-5; D is ambiguous. This CDR3 contains 12 residues. The germline V gene has CDR1 KGHDR and CDR2 SFDVKD. The CDR3: CATSGLQETQWF. CDR3 in DNA: TGTGCCACCAGTGGGCTCCAAGAGACCCAGTGGTTC.

The table lists this clonotype with many counts. The J gene is TRBJ2-7, the V gene TRBV2; TRBD1 might be the D (5 bases). The V end lost 5 bases, the J end lost 1 base, and 6 bases lay between the germline ends. The germline CDR1 and CDR2 sequences are SNHLY and FYNNEI. CDR3 length: 12 residues. The CDR3 loop is CASSRQSYEQYF. The CDR3 region has the DNA TGTGCCAGCAGTAGACAGTCCTACGAGCAGTACTTC. The complete variable domain, with remaining parts taken from reference TRBV2 and TRBJ2-7, reads EPEVTQTPSHQVTQMGQEVILRCVPISNHLYFYWYRQILGQKVEFLVSFYNNEISEKSEIFDDQFSVERPDGSNFTLKIRSTKLEDSAMYFCASSRQSYEQYFGPGTRLTVT.

This clonotype is a singleton in its sample. The junction and the germline gene differ at one end; a read error may be behind it. This chain's CDR3 is CASRTPGGGRKSYGQYF. The CDR3 coding sequence is TGTGCCAGCAGAACCCCAGGGGGGGGTCGGAAGTCCTACGGGCAGTACTTC. The chain has TRBV28 and TRBJ2-7; D tentatively fits TRBD1 or TRBD2 (7 bases each). The CDR3 consists of 17 residues. Per germline, CDR1 MDHEN and CDR2 SYDVKM. The full variable domain, rest sourced from reference TRBV28 and TRBJ2-7, is DVKVTQSSRYLVKRTGEKVFLECVQDMDHENMFWYRQDPGLGLRLIYFSYDVKMKEKGDIPEGYSVSREKKERFSLILESASTNQTSMYLCASRTPGGGRKSYGQYFGPGTRLTVT.

For this clonotype: Possible read error: a much larger clone is one base away. This chain connects TRBV7-8 to TRBJ1-1; the D is unclear. Germline V gene sequence: CDR1 SGHVS, CDR2 FQNEAQ. With 4 bases removed from V and 7 bases from J, the gap between germline ends came to 13 bases. The CDR3 is 13 amino acids. The CDR3 here is CASSSGVYSEAFF. Here the CDR3 DNA reads TGTGCCAGCAGCTCCGGGGTGTACAGTGAAGCTTTCTTT.

Regarding this clonotype: A much larger clone differs from this one at a single base, so this may be a read error. This chain uses TRBV24-1 with TRBJ1-1; 8 bases map to TRBD1. This CDR3 has 13 residues. Germline assignment: CDR1 KGHDR and CDR2 SFDVKD. CDR3 in amino acids: CATRQGVVTEVFF. The CDR3 DNA is TGTGCCACCAGACAGGGGGTTGTCACTGAAGTTTTCTTT.

About this clonotype itself: Just one base apart from a much larger clone, this may be a read error. This chain links TRBV5-4 with TRBJ2-3; D may be TRBD2 (5 bases). This CDR3 comprises 13 residues. The V gene's germline CDR1 is SGHNT and CDR2 YYREEE (reference sequence). The CDR3: CASSLPTTDAQYF. In DNA, the CDR3 is TGTGCCAGCAGCTTACCGACTACAGATGCGCAGTATTTT.

In the case of this clonotype: Compared with germline, one end of the junction differs, possibly owing to a read error. J is TRBJ2-7 and V is TRBV11-2; 15 nucleotides align to TRBD2. CDR3 length: 17 residues. The germline CDR1 and CDR2 sequences are SGHAT and FQNNGV. CDR3 DNA sequence: TGTGCCAGCAGCTCCCGGACTAGCGGGAGGGCATTGTGGGATCAGTATTTC. As protein: CASSSRTSGRALWDQYF.

A remark on this clonotype: Mismatch with germline at one junction end may stem from a read error. The rearrangement links TRBV29-1 to TRBJ2-7, with 10 bases identical to TRBD2. Per germline, CDR1 SQVTM and CDR2 ANQGSEA. The CDR3 runs to 14 residues. This CDR3 reads CSFISGRATHEEYF. The CDR3 region has the DNA TGCAGCTTCATAAGCGGGAGGGCAACCCACGAGGAGTACTTC.

This chain joins TRBV29-1 and TRBJ2-7, with TRBD1 matching 9 bases. Trimming at V came to 7 bases and at J to 5 bases, leaving 9 bases not matched to a gene. This CDR3 contains 13 residues. Germline V gives CDR1 SQVTM, CDR2 ANQGSEA. This CDR3 reads CSAMDRGVHEQYF. The CDR3 DNA reads TGCAGCGCCATGGACAGGGGAGTCCACGAGCAGTACTTC.